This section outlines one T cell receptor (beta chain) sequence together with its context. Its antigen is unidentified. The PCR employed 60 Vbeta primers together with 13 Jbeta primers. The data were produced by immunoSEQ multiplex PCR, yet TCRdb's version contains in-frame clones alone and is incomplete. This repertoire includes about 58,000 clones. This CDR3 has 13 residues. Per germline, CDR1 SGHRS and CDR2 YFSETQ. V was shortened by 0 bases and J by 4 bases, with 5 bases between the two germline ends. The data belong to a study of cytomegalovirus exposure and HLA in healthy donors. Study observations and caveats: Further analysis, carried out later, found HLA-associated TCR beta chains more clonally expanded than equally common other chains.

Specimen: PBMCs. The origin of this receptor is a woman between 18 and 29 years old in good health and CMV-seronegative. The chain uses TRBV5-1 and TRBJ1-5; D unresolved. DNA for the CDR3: TGCGCCAGCAGCTTGGAAACAAATCAGCCCCAGCATTTT. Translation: CASSLETNQPQHF.